Listed below are T cell receptor beta chains from one sample, sequenced in a study of response to subunit inactivated influenza vaccine. TCRdb ran MiXCR on the RT-PCR reads and lists one entry per CDR3 protein. This table holds more than 450,000 distinct CDR3 sequences, about 10% found once. This sample comprised PBMCs from blood, obtained on the day of vaccination. The receptors were gathered from a man aged 50-59 years who received an inactivated influenza vaccine. CDR3s include the opening cysteine and the closing phenylalanine or tryptophan. A D gene is named only where the DNA matches it firmly. A clone size is listed for some rows: how often the clone was seen (once, few, many), or a class if it is expanded.

TRBJ2-1	.	.	TRBV9	CASGGGSGNEQFF	TGTGCCAGCGGGGGCGGGAGTGGGAATGAGCAGTTCTTC
TRBJ2-1	many	.	TRBV3-1	CASSRFRGEEEQFF	TGTGCCAGCAGCCGCTTCCGGGGAGAGGAGGAGCAGTTCTTC
TRBJ2-7	few	TRBD2	TRBV3-1	CASSTQAGLGEQYF	TGTGCCAGCAGCACGCAAGCGGGGTTAGGCGAGCAGTACTTC
TRBJ2-7	.	.	TRBV7-2	CASSPPGPYEQYF	TGTGCCAGCAGCCCCCCGGGTCCGTACGAGCAGTACTTC
TRBJ2-1	few	TRBD2	TRBV7-8	CASRVSGAQLNEQFF	TGTGCCAGCAGAGTTAGCGGGGCCCAGCTCAATGAGCAGTTCTTC
TRBJ1-5	.	TRBD1	TRBV20-1	CSASRVGQGLNSNQPQHF	TGCAGTGCTAGTAGGGTAGGACAGGGTCTAAATAGCAATCAGCCCCAGCATTTT
TRBJ2-7	.	.	TRBV7-2	CASSPQPGKEYF	TGTGCCAGCAGCCCCCAACCGGGGAAGGAGTACTTC
TRBJ2-1	.	.	TRBV5-6	CASSFFRDADEQFF	TGTGCCAGCAGCTTCTTTCGGGACGCGGATGAGCAGTTCTTC
TRBJ2-7	.	.	TRBV28	CASSLWGRDTYYEQYF	TGTGCCAGCAGTTTATGGGGCCGGGACACGTACTACGAGCAGTACTTC
TRBJ1-3	few	.	TRBV20-1	CSEPGHPGNTIYF	TGCAGTGAACCGGGACACCCTGGAAACACCATATATTTT
TRBJ2-7	.	.	TRBV29-1	CSVGQGGPYEQYF	TGCAGCGTTGGACAGGGAGGGCCCTACGAGCAGTACTTC
TRBJ2-7	.	TRBD1	TRBV14	CASSHMDRGLYEQYF	TGTGCCAGCAGCCACATGGACAGGGGATTATACGAGCAGTACTTC
TRBJ1-5	.	TRBD1	TRBV5-5	CASSLAGQGPQPQHF	TGTGCCAGCAGCTTGGCAGGACAGGGTCCTCAGCCCCAGCATTTT
TRBJ2-1	.	.	TRBV9	CASSVGAGMNNEQFF	TGTGCCAGCAGCGTAGGCGCGGGGATGAACAATGAGCAGTTCTTC
TRBJ2-5	few	.	TRBV20-1	CSARGMTGGMRETQYF	TGCAGTGCTAGAGGGATGACAGGCGGGATGAGGGAGACCCAGTACTTC
TRBJ2-7	.	.	TRBV12-3/TRBV12-4	CASSQGQREQYF	TGTGCCAGCAGCCAAGGACAGCGCGAGCAGTACTTC
TRBJ1-2	few	.	TRBV30	CAWTHARPGRLGYTF	TGTGCCTGGACACATGCTCGTCCGGGTCGGCTTGGCTACACCTTC
TRBJ2-3	many	.	TRBV3-1	CASSQDTIRPDTQYF	TGTGCCAGCAGCCAAGATACTATCAGACCAGATACGCAGTATTTT
TRBJ1-6	few	.	TRBV3-1	CASSQAGRDSPLHF	TGTGCCAGCAGCCAAGCTGGCCGGGATTCACCCCTCCACTTT
TRBJ2-7	many	.	TRBV14	CASSRQVLDEQYF	TGTGCCAGCAGCCGACAAGTTCTCGACGAGCAGTACTTC
TRBJ2-4	many	.	TRBV7-2	CASSSPGTQNIQYF	TGTGCCAGCAGCTCCCCCGGGACACAAAACATTCAGTACTTC
TRBJ2-7	.	.	TRBV6-1	CASSLGRGVAYEQYF	TGTGCCAGCAGCCTGGGCAGGGGGGTAGCCTACGAGCAGTACTTC
TRBJ2-1	few	.	TRBV15	CATSSMRGPTYEQFF	TGTGCCACCAGCAGCATGCGGGGCCCCACTTATGAGCAGTTCTTC
TRBJ2-1	medium-sized	TRBD2	TRBV12-3/TRBV12-4	CASSFQLSGGKYNEQFF	TGTGCCAGCAGTTTCCAGCTAAGCGGGGGCAAATACAATGAGCAGTTCTTC
TRBJ2-5	many	TRBD2	TRBV28	CATLAGVRETQYF	TGTGCCACCCTAGCGGGAGTTAGAGAGACCCAGTACTTC
TRBJ2-3	few	.	TRBV7-2	CASSLVTASTDTQYF	TGTGCCAGCAGCTTAGTAACAGCTAGCACAGATACGCAGTATTTT
TRBJ2-5	.	.	TRBV18	CASSPGSLMETQYF	TGTGCCAGCTCACCAGGGAGTTTAATGGAGACCCAGTACTTC
TRBJ2-7	few	TRBD2	TRBV18	CASSRSGGYEQYF	TGTGCCAGCTCTCGTTCGGGGGGCTACGAGCAGTACTTC
TRBJ2-2	few	TRBD2	TRBV6-1	CASILAGFTGELFF	TGTGCCAGCATCCTAGCGGGGTTCACCGGGGAGCTGTTTTTT
TRBJ2-3	many	.	TRBV28	CASSLPDGTDTQYF	TGTGCCAGCAGTTTGCCGGACGGCACAGATACGCAGTATTTT
TRBJ2-2	.	.	TRBV20-1	CSASPGYTGELFF	TGCAGTGCTAGTCCTGGATACACCGGGGAGCTGTTTTTT
TRBJ2-1	.	TRBD2	TRBV10-3	CAISESQRGDNEQFF	TGTGCCATCAGTGAGTCTCAGCGGGGGGACAATGAGCAGTTCTTC
TRBJ2-5	.	.	TRBV7-9	CASMEALGETQYF	TGTGCCAGCATGGAAGCGCTTGGCGAGACCCAGTACTTC
TRBJ2-2	many	TRBD2	TRBV12-3/TRBV12-4	CASSSSGSNTGELFF	TGTGCCAGCAGTTCGAGCGGGAGTAACACCGGGGAGCTGTTTTTT
TRBJ1-5	many	.	TRBV4-3	CASSQGFQGQPQHF	TGCGCCAGCAGCCAAGGTTTTCAGGGTCAGCCCCAGCATTTT
TRBJ2-7	.	.	TRBV7-9	CASSTRNSYEQYF	TGTGCCAGCAGCACGAGAAATAGCTACGAGCAGTACTTC
TRBJ2-1	.	.	TRBV21-1	CASGRTQRRKFSLYIYEQFF	TGTGCCAGCGGCAGAACTCAGCGGAGAAAATTCAGCCTCTACATCTATGAGCAGTTCTTC
TRBJ2-1	few	TRBD1	TRBV7-3	CASSYRDRLDHEQFF	TGTGCCAGCAGCTACCGGGACAGACTGGATCATGAGCAGTTCTTC
TRBJ2-5	few	.	TRBV5-6	CASSQKVWFQETQYF	TGTGCCAGCAGCCAGAAGGTCTGGTTTCAAGAGACCCAGTACTTC
TRBJ2-1	few	.	TRBV15	CATSANPYSYNEQFF	TGTGCCACCAGCGCCAATCCGTACTCCTACAATGAGCAGTTCTTC
TRBJ2-1	.	TRBD2	TRBV19	CASSSGGGNNEQFF	TGTGCCAGTAGTAGCGGGGGGGGTAACAATGAGCAGTTCTTC
TRBJ2-1	.	TRBD2	TRBV6-5	CASSSTTSPSSYNEQFF	TGTGCCAGCAGTTCGACGACTAGCCCTAGCTCCTACAATGAGCAGTTCTTC
TRBJ2-6	few	.	TRBV6-1	CASSEPGGLAGANVLTF	TGTGCCAGCAGTGAACCCGGGGGCTTGGCTGGGGCCAACGTCCTGACTTTC
TRBJ2-1	.	TRBD2	TRBV7-2	CASSSARLAHEQFF	TGTGCCAGCAGCTCCGCCCGACTAGCGCATGAGCAGTTCTTC
TRBJ2-1	few	TRBD2	TRBV5-1	CASSLAPAGVYNEQFF	TGCGCCAGCAGCTTGGCCCCAGCGGGAGTATACAATGAGCAGTTCTTC
TRBJ1-1	few	TRBD1	TRBV6-5	CASSSTGGVLAEAFF	TGTGCCAGCAGTTCCACAGGGGGCGTCTTGGCTGAAGCTTTCTTT
TRBJ2-5	few	.	TRBV11-2	CASSPLLGGWGETQYF	TGTGCCAGCAGCCCCCTTCTTGGGGGCTGGGGGGAGACCCAGTACTTC
TRBJ2-3	few	.	TRBV2	CASRTVGVGTDTQYF	TGTGCCAGCAGAACGGTGGGCGTGGGCACAGATACGCAGTATTTT
TRBJ2-7	few	.	TRBV6-2/TRBV6-3	CASSYGGRYEQYF	TGTGCCAGCAGTTACGGGGGAAGGTACGAGCAGTACTTC
TRBJ2-7	.	TRBD2	TRBV7-3	CASSLSGTSETYEQYF	TGTGCCAGCAGCTTATCAGGGACTAGCGAGACCTACGAGCAGTACTTC
TRBJ2-1	.	.	TRBV12-3/TRBV12-4	CASSPRSGGNEQFF	TGTGCCAGCAGTCCCCGTTCAGGGGGGAATGAGCAGTTCTTC
TRBJ2-2	many	.	TRBV25-1	CASSEYPLGPGELFF	TGTGCCAGCAGTGAATATCCCTTAGGTCCGGGGGAGCTGTTTTTT
TRBJ1-1	.	TRBD1	TRBV5-1	CASSHGTGNTEAFF	TGCGCCAGCAGCCACGGGACAGGGAACACTGAAGCTTTCTTT
TRBJ2-2	few	.	TRBV7-2	CASSPRRGGRGTGELFF	TGTGCCAGCAGCCCCCGTAGAGGGGGAAGGGGCACCGGGGAGCTGTTTTTT
TRBJ2-7	few	TRBD2	TRBV5-1	CASSRTSGGESYEQYF	TGCGCCAGCAGCCGGACTAGCGGTGGGGAATCATACGAGCAGTACTTC